Listed below are T cell receptor beta chains from one sample, sequenced in a study of cytomegalovirus exposure and HLA in healthy donors. The method was immunoSEQ multiplex PCR; TCRdb's version includes in-frame clones alone and lacks a portion of them. The sample carries 150,000 to 200,000 clones, 80% recorded once. Material: PBMCs. Every receptor here comes from a boy aged 10-17 years in good health and CMV-seronegative. The CDR3 runs from the conserved cysteine through the conserved F or W. The D gene is left open where the match is weak. The size entry is marked missing in some rows and otherwise reads once, few, many or a size class.

CASSLRSLQNTEAFF TGTGCCAGCAGCTTAAGATCTTTACAGAACACTGAAGCTTTCTTT . . TRBJ1-1 TRBV7-3
CASSQGTGWNTEAFF TGCGCCAGCAGCCAAGGGACAGGGTGGAACACTGAAGCTTTCTTT TRBD1 . TRBJ1-1 TRBV4-1
CASSIDRRGKTEAFF TGTGCCAGTAGTATAGATCGAAGGGGGAAGACTGAAGCTTTCTTT . . TRBJ1-1 TRBV19
CASTRDRGNEKLLF TGTGCCAGCACTCGGGACAGGGGTAATGAAAAACTGCTTTTT TRBD1 . TRBJ1-4 TRBV6-1
CASSPQTGAKNTEAFF TGTGCCAGCAGCCCACAGACAGGGGCTAAGAACACTGAAGCTTTCTTT TRBD1 once TRBJ1-1 TRBV7-9
CASSGAGLAEKKTQYF TGTGCCAGCAGTGGTGCGGGACTAGCGGAGAAGAAGACCCAGTACTTC TRBD2 . TRBJ2-5 TRBV6-6
CASSITGATNEKLFF TGTGCCAGCAGCATTACAGGGGCAACTAATGAAAAACTGTTTTTT TRBD1 . TRBJ1-4 TRBV5-6
CASSHIRDRSYEQYF TGTGCCAGCAGCCATATCCGGGACAGATCCTACGAGCAGTACTTC TRBD1 . TRBJ2-7 TRBV7-8
CASSLLGLAGGTQETQYF TGCGCCAGCAGCTTGTTAGGGCTAGCGGGAGGCACCCAAGAGACCCAGTACTTC TRBD2 . TRBJ2-5 TRBV5-1
CSVRGLSTDTQYF TGCAGCGTTAGGGGGTTAAGCACAGATACGCAGTATTTT . . TRBJ2-3 TRBV29-1
CAISEGLGETDTQYF TGTGCCATCAGTGAGGGACTGGGTGAGACAGATACGCAGTATTTT . few TRBJ2-3 TRBV10-3
CASRLAGPAEAFF TGCGCCAGCAGGTTAGCCGGCCCTGCAGAGGCTTTCTTT . . TRBJ1-1 TRBV5-1
CASRSDPGTEAFF TGTGCCAGCAGGAGCGACCCGGGTACTGAAGCTTTCTTT . . TRBJ1-1 TRBV6-4
CASSQIKREGLYNEQFF TGCGCCAGCAGCCAAATAAAGCGGGAGGGCCTCTACAATGAGCAGTTCTTC TRBD2 . TRBJ2-1 TRBV4-3
CASSVRGYDNQPQHF TGTGCCAGCAGTGTTCGGGGGTATGACAATCAGCCCCAGCATTTT . . TRBJ1-5 TRBV6-1
CASSQDGQGGTPSQHF TGCGCCAGCAGCCAAGACGGACAGGGGGGGACCCCCTCTCAGCATTTT TRBD1 . TRBJ1-5 TRBV4-1
CASSPKSGSGYNEQFF TGTGCCAGCAGCCCCAAAAGCGGGAGCGGCTACAATGAGCAGTTCTTC TRBD2 . TRBJ2-1 TRBV7-3
CASSQDFPSLEYAKNIQYF TGTGCCAGCAGCCAAGATTTTCCCTCTCTAGAATACGCCAAAAACATTCAGTACTTC . . TRBJ2-4 TRBV4-2
CASSLPGHMNTEAFF TGTGCCAGCAGCTTGCCGGGACACATGAACACTGAAGCTTTCTTT . few TRBJ1-1 TRBV5-6
CASSVGQGAPWGGYTF TGCGCCAGCAGCGTTGGACAGGGGGCGCCTTGGGGAGGCTACACCTTC TRBD1 . TRBJ1-2 TRBV4-1
CAWDPLRAGGGYNEQFF TGTGCCTGGGATCCCCTCCGGGCAGGGGGCGGCTACAATGAGCAGTTCTTC TRBD1 . TRBJ2-1 TRBV30
CASSSPGTDTQYF TGTGCCAGCAGTTCTCCGGGCACAGATACGCAGTATTTT . . TRBJ2-3 TRBV28
CASSRDLETLHF TGCGCCAGCAGCCGCGATCTTGAGACCCTCCACTTT . . TRBJ1-6 TRBV4-1
CASSPTAFYGYTF TGTGCCAGCAGCCCGACAGCTTTCTATGGCTACACCTTC . . TRBJ1-2 TRBV11-3
CASSTGQGNYGYTF TGTGCCAGCAGCACGGGACAGGGGAACTATGGCTACACCTTC TRBD1 . TRBJ1-2 TRBV9
CASSPGLSLNTIYF TGTGCCAGCTCACCGGGACTCAGCCTAAACACCATATATTTT . . TRBJ1-3 TRBV18
CASSSRGQETQYF TGTGCCAGCAGCTCTCGCGGCCAAGAGACCCAGTACTTC . . TRBJ2-5 TRBV5-4
CASIPSRGRYQPQHF TGTGCCAGCATCCCGAGCCGGGGGAGGTATCAGCCCCAGCATTTT . few TRBJ1-5 TRBV6-1
CASSIPSGGAPDTQYF TGTGCCAGTAGTATCCCTAGCGGAGGGGCCCCAGATACGCAGTATTTT TRBD2 . TRBJ2-3 TRBV19
CASSSGGLAGGRNEQFF TGTGCCAGCAGCTCGGGAGGACTAGCGGGAGGGCGGAATGAGCAGTTCTTC TRBD2 . TRBJ2-1 TRBV11-3
CAWSPGGEIEAFF TGTGCCTGGAGTCCTGGAGGGGAGATTGAAGCTTTCTTT . . TRBJ1-1 TRBV30
CASSLSAIYRDSGNEQYF TGTGCCAGCAGCTTGTCCGCTATCTACCGGGACTCAGGGAACGAGCAGTACTTC . . TRBJ2-7 TRBV5-4
CASSPQGRGTEAFF TGCGCCAGCAGCCCACAGGGAAGAGGGACTGAAGCTTTCTTT . . TRBJ1-1 TRBV5-1
CASSAGQGGSDQPQHF TGTGCCAGCAGTGCTGGACAGGGGGGGTCTGATCAGCCCCAGCATTTT TRBD1 . TRBJ1-5 TRBV25-1
CASSPDILNYGYTF TGTGCCAGCAGCCCGGACATCCTTAACTATGGCTACACCTTC . once TRBJ1-2 TRBV11-3
CASSVLDSIPSTDTQYF TGTGCCAGCAGCGTACTAGACTCGATTCCTAGCACAGATACGCAGTATTTT . . TRBJ2-3 TRBV7-8
CASSQDSRGEETQYF TGCGCCAGCAGCCAAGATTCCCGGGGAGAAGAGACCCAGTACTTC . . TRBJ2-5 TRBV4-3
CASSPRQGLNTEAFF TGTGCCAGTAGTCCACGACAGGGATTGAACACTGAAGCTTTCTTT TRBD1 . TRBJ1-1 TRBV19
CASSRGQGNTEAFF TGTGCCAGCAGTAGGGGACAGGGGAACACTGAAGCTTTCTTT TRBD1 . TRBJ1-1 TRBV6-5
CASSIQGGMNTEAFF TGTGCCAGTAGTATACAGGGAGGTATGAACACTGAAGCTTTCTTT . few TRBJ1-1 TRBV19
CASSERYSRFNYGYTF TGTGCCAGCAGTGAACGCTATTCCCGCTTTAACTATGGCTACACCTTC . . TRBJ1-2 TRBV6-1
CASSSAGTPYNEQFF TGTGCCAGCAGTTCTGCGGGGACCCCCTACAATGAGCAGTTCTTC . . TRBJ2-1 TRBV6-5
CASSVDGGRADTQYF TGTGCCAGCAGCGTAGACGGCGGGAGGGCAGATACGCAGTATTTT TRBD2 . TRBJ2-3 TRBV9
CAIALLADSTDTQYF TGTGCCATAGCCCTACTAGCGGATAGCACAGATACGCAGTATTTT TRBD2 . TRBJ2-3 TRBV10-3
CASSDEDGGTGELFF TGTGCCAGCAGTGACGAGGACGGGGGCACCGGGGAGCTGTTTTTT . . TRBJ2-2 TRBV6-4